This T cell receptor beta chain was recovered during a study of T-cell memory formation after mild COVID-19. Study as a whole: The TCR clusters were mostly specific to one donor.

TCRdb ran MiXCR on the 5' RACE reads and lists one entry per CDR3 protein. The table lists 530,000 or so distinct CDR3 sequences, approximately 15% of them singletons. V lost 0 bases and J lost 6, with 12 bases in between. CDR1 is SGHRS and CDR2 is YFSETQ in the germline V gene. The CDR3 sequence is 14 residues long. This clonotype was counted only a few times. The gene calls are TRBV5-1 and TRBJ1-1; D is unclear. Sequencing input: PBMCs or a T cell subset sorted from them (not recorded which). The receptor comes from an adult woman who had mild COVID-19 (a few samples of this study predate the infection). Cell type and time point are not known. The CDR3, as DNA: TGCGCCAGCAGCTTGGGACAACCGGGCTCTGAAGCTTTCTTT. Translated, it gives CASSLGQPGSEAFF.